This T cell receptor beta chain originates from a study of cytomegalovirus exposure and HLA in healthy donors. This table comes from immunoSEQ multiplex PCR, and its TCRdb copy is limited to in-frame clones, with some not included. The table shows over 150,000 clones, with about nine tenths occurring only once. The sequenced material came from PBMCs. This sequence was found in a man younger than 30 in good health and CMV-seropositive.

CDR3 sequence reads: CASSTGWGTDTQYF. In DNA, the CDR3 is TGTGCCAGTAGTACAGGGTGGGGCACAGATACGCAGTATTTT. The chain links TRBV19 to TRBJ2-3, with D possibly matching TRBD1 (5 bases). V shed 4 bases and J shed 1 base, with 9 bases lying between them. Germline V gives CDR1 LNHDA, CDR2 SQIVND (reference sequence). The CDR3 spans 14 residues.